Shown below are 29 T cell receptor beta chains from a single sample sequenced in a study of PD-1 and CTLA-4 blockade in melanoma. The assay was immunoSEQ multiplex PCR, and TCRdb's table has in-frame clones only and misses some. The sample comprises more than 25,000 clones, roughly nine tenths of which are singletons, and roughly 8.1% rests with the top ten. The material sequenced was CD8+ T cells from peripheral blood, taken before anti-PD-1 treatment. The receptors originated from a human donor with melanoma.

The chain recombines TRBV19 with TRBJ2-7, with unresolved D. From germline, CDR1 is LNHDA and CDR2 SQIVND (reference sequence). This CDR3 has 13 amino acids. V lost 2 bases to trimming and J lost 0 bases, with 5 bases between them. In DNA, the CDR3 is TGTGCCAGTAGTATACAACACTCCTACGAGCAGTACTTC. Its protein is CASSIQHSYEQYF.

In this sample, this clone turned up once. This chain uses TRBV5-1 with TRBJ2-1; D gene ambiguous. Germline V CDR1 and CDR2: SGHRS, YFSETQ. Trimming shortened V by 0 bases and J by 3 bases, and 7 bases separated the two germline ends. This CDR3 spans 14 amino acids. CDR3 protein: CASSLEVLYNEQFF. In nucleotides, the CDR3 is TGCGCCAGCAGCTTGGAGGTGCTCTACAATGAGCAGTTCTTC. Full variable domain (missing parts from reference TRBV5-1 and TRBJ2-1): KAGVTQTPRYLIKTRGQQVTLSCSPISGHRSVSWYQQTPGQGLQFLFEYFSETQRNKGNFPGRFSGRQFSNSRSEMNVSTLELGDSALYLCASSLEVLYNEQFFGPGTRLTVL.

This chain connects TRBV15 to TRBJ1-1, with D uncertain. Trimming left V 0 bases short and J 0 bases short, with 5 bases between. CDR1 is LNHNV and CDR2 is YYDKDF in the germline V gene (reference sequence). The CDR3 length is 14 residues. The CDR3 DNA is TGTGCCACCAGCAGAGATCTCCTGAACACTGAAGCTTTCTTT. Its protein product is CATSRDLLNTEAFF.

Points on this clone: One end of the junction is discordant with germline, which a read error may explain. The chain recombines TRBV5-8 with TRBJ2-2; D not certain. The CDR3 has 13 amino acids. Germline V gene data show CDR1 as SGHTS and CDR2 as YDEGEE. The DNA for the CDR3 is TGTGCCAGCAGCTGGACGAAAACCGGGGAGCTGTTTTTT. Encoded protein: CASSWTKTGELFF. The full variable domain, with the rest looked up from reference TRBV5-8 and TRBJ2-2, is EAGVTQSPTHLIKTRGQQATLRCSPISGHTSVYWYQQALGLGLQFLLWYDEGEERNRGNFPPRFSGRQFPNYSSELNVNALELEDSALYLCASSWTKTGELFFGEGSRLTVL.

The chain combines TRBV19 with TRBJ1-1; D is unresolved. Trimming cost V 7 bases and J 4 bases, with 16 bases left between them. Looked up from germline, CDR1 is LNHDA and CDR2 is SQIVND (reference sequence). The length of the CDR3 is 14 residues. CDR3 in DNA: TGTGCCAGTATACCATCGCTGGATAGCACTGAAGCTTTCTTT. It translates to CASIPSLDSTEAFF.

This sequence joins TRBV18 and TRBJ2-7; D may be TRBD1 (5 bases). The CDR3 contains 14 residues. Deletions cut 3 bases from V and 3 bases from J, with 12 bases between. CDR1 is KGHSH and CDR2 is LQKENI in the germline V gene. In DNA, the CDR3 is TGTGCCAGCTCACCTCAGGGTTACTTCTACGAGCAGTACTTC. This sequence encodes CASSPQGYFYEQYF.

The chain links TRBV7-8 to TRBJ1-1; D is unresolved. The CDR3 extends over 13 amino acids. Germline V lookup: CDR1 SGHVS, CDR2 FQNEAQ. Trimming removed 5 bases at V and 1 base at J, with 8 bases between. The CDR3 spells CASSASPNTEAFF. The CDR3 region has the DNA TGTGCCAGCAGCGCGTCCCCGAACACTGAAGCTTTCTTT.

The V call is TRBV2, the J call TRBJ2-3; either TRBD1 or TRBD2 may fit D (5 bases each). The germline CDR1 and CDR2 sequences are SNHLY and FYNNEI. The length of the CDR3 is 13 residues. Trimming took 8 bases from V and 2 from J, leaving 11 bases between them. CDR3 DNA: TGTGCCAGCGTCGGGGCCCTCACAGATACGCAGTATTTT. Its translation: CASVGALTDTQYF.

The chain links TRBV7-3 to TRBJ1-2; tentatively, D is TRBD1 (6 bases). Trimming cost V 0 bases and J 13 bases, with 12 bases left between them. CDR1 is SGHTA, CDR2 FQGTGA, per germline. The CDR3 runs 12 residues. Written as DNA, the CDR3 is TGTGCCAGCAGCTTAACGTTGGGGGGCCTCACCTTC. It encodes CASSLTLGGLTF. The whole variable domain, filled in from reference TRBV7-3 and TRBJ1-2, reads GAGVSQTPSNKVTEKGKYVELRCDPISGHTALYWYRQSLGQGPEFLIYFQGTGAADDSGLPNDRFFAVRPEGSVSTLKIQRTERGDSAVYLCASSLTLGGLTFGSGTRLTVV.

This chain joins TRBV9 and TRBJ1-1; 7 nucleotides line up with TRBD1. Germline V gene sequence: CDR1 SGDLS, CDR2 YYNGEE. The CDR3 length is 15 residues. V lost 0 bases to trimming and J lost 7 bases; unmatched junction nucleotides: 9. DNA of the CDR3: TGTGCCAGCAGCGTAGGAGCAGGGAGGGGGCGTGAAGCTTTCTTT. Translated, it gives CASSVGAGRGREAFF.

The chain couples TRBV7-9 to TRBJ2-2; possibly TRBD2 for D (6 bases). Germline-derived CDR1 and CDR2 are SEHNR and FQNEAQ (reference sequence). V shed 5 bases and J shed 4 bases, with 23 bases lying between them. The CDR3 covers 18 residues. The CDR3 region has the DNA TGTGCCAGCAGCCCAATGATGGGGGAGGCCACCCTCACCGGGGAGCTGTTTTTT. Translating gives CASSPMMGEATLTGELFF.

The V gene is TRBV5-6, the J gene TRBJ1-5; no reliable D call. Germline CDR1 SGHDT, CDR2 YYEEEE. V was pared by 3 bases and J by 1 base, with 17 bases between. CDR3 size: 17 residues. The CDR3 region has the DNA TGTGCCAGCAGCTCAGAAAAGGGCATTATAAGCAATCAGCCCCAGCATTTT. It specifies CASSSEKGIISNQPQHF.

The genes are TRBV30 and TRBJ2-7; tentatively, D is TRBD2 (6 bases). Germline V gene sequence: CDR1 GTSNPN, CDR2 SVGIG (reference sequence). V gave up 6 bases and J gave up 3 bases, with 15 bases separating them. The CDR3 runs 13 residues. The CDR3 DNA reads as TGTGCCTGCCAGGGAGGTGCTTTCTACGAGCAGTACTTC. It yields the protein CACQGGAFYEQYF.

This clone was counted only a few times. The chain uses TRBV4-1 and TRBJ1-4; D is uncertain. There are 14 residues in the CDR3. Germline V gives CDR1 MGHRA, CDR2 YSYEKL. Trimming pared 2 bases from V and 4 bases from J, leaving 8 bases between. The CDR3 loop is CASSQHQLNEKLFF. In DNA, the CDR3 is TGCGCCAGCAGCCAACACCAACTTAATGAAAAACTGTTTTTT.

This clone has just one count. The rearrangement joins TRBV27 to TRBJ2-1; D is ambiguous. Germline-derived CDR1 and CDR2 are MNHEY and SMNVEV (reference sequence). This CDR3 spans 13 amino acids. V was shortened by 6 bases and J by 0 bases, with 6 bases between the two germline ends. Here the CDR3 DNA reads TGTGCCAGCAGCTTTAGCTCCTACAATGAGCAGTTCTTC. It is translated as CASSFSSYNEQFF.

This chain joins TRBV12-2 and TRBJ1-3. TRBV12-2 is described as a pseudogene. The CDR3 has 15 residues. The CDR3 sequence is CASRPGRGLGNTIYF. In nucleotides, the CDR3 is TGTGCAAGTCGCCCGGGGAGGGGCCTTGGAAACACCATATATTTT.

The gene calls are TRBV27 and TRBJ1-1; D ambiguous. This CDR3 is built from 13 residues. The germline CDR1 and CDR2 sequences are MNHEY and SMNVEV (reference sequence). Trimming took 4 bases from V and 6 from J, leaving 12 bases between them. CDR3 residues: CASSYTLMSEAFF. In DNA, the CDR3 is TGTGCCAGCAGTTATACCCTGATGTCTGAAGCTTTCTTT.

The chain carries TRBV2 and TRBJ2-2; TRBD2 agrees at 9 bases. V lost 3 bases, J lost 5 bases, and 4 bases stayed unmatched. The CDR3 is made up of 15 amino acids. In germline, CDR1 is SNHLY, CDR2 FYNNEI. This CDR3 reads CASSEAGGSTGELFF. The CDR3 bases are TGTGCCAGCAGTGAGGCGGGAGGGAGTACCGGGGAGCTGTTTTTT.

This chain connects TRBV7-8 to TRBJ2-7, with D perhaps matching TRBD1 (5 bases). The CDR3 contains 13 residues. Germline-derived CDR1 and CDR2 are SGHVS and FQNEAQ. Trimming stripped 3 bases from V and 2 bases from J, with 8 bases between. The CDR3 region is CASSFDSAYEQYF. Here the CDR3 DNA reads TGTGCCAGCAGCTTCGACAGCGCCTACGAGCAGTACTTC.

The chain uses TRBV4-1 and TRBJ2-7; D remains ambiguous. The V end was cut by 0 bases, the J end by 3 bases, with 9 bases between. This CDR3 has 14 residues. Germline V gene data show CDR1 as MGHRA and CDR2 as YSYEKL. CDR3 nucleotides: TGCGCCAGCAGCCAAGATTCGGCGAACTACGAGCAGTACTTC. This gives the protein CASSQDSANYEQYF.

The chain carries TRBV3-1 (or the pseudogene TRBV3-2) and TRBJ2-1, with D perhaps assigned TRBD1 or TRBD2 (5 bases each). The germline V gene has CDR1 LGHDT and CDR2 YNNKEL (reference sequence). The V gene lost 2 bases and the J gene lost 5 bases, with 13 bases spanning the gap. The CDR3 length is 15 residues. The CDR3 is CASSQNVGDHNEQFF. In DNA, the CDR3 is TGTGCCAGCAGCCAAAACGTCGGGGACCACAATGAGCAGTTCTTC.

The rearrangement joins TRBV2 to TRBJ1-4; D perhaps matches TRBD1 (6 bases). The V end was cut by 6 bases, the J end by 6 bases, with 14 bases between. The CDR3 has 14 amino acids. Germline-derived CDR1 and CDR2 are SNHLY and FYNNEI. The CDR3 DNA reads as TGTGCCAGCAGAGACTTACCAGGGGATGAAAAACTGTTTTTT. Translation gives CASRDLPGDEKLFF.

This chain uses TRBV7-9 with TRBJ1-5; TRBD1 aligns across 9 bases. Losses at the gene ends were 3 bases for V and 5 bases for J; bases not matched to a gene: 5. Germline V gives CDR1 SEHNR, CDR2 FQNEAQ (reference sequence). This CDR3 has 15 residues. The CDR3: CASSLGTGQYQPQHF. The CDR3 DNA reads TGTGCCAGCAGCTTGGGGACAGGGCAGTATCAGCCCCAGCATTTT.

The chain employs TRBV6-1 and TRBJ1-2; tentative D call: TRBD1 (5 bases). The V gene lost 0 bases and the J gene lost 2 bases, with 7 bases spanning the gap. Germline lookup yields CDR1 MNHNS and CDR2 SASEGT. The CDR3 has 14 residues. DNA of the CDR3: TGTGCCAGCAGTGAAGCTCCAGGGAACTATGGCTACACCTTC. Its protein product is CASSEAPGNYGYTF.

The gene calls are TRBV9 and TRBJ2-3, with 10 bases lining up with TRBD2. The CDR3 contains 18 residues. Germline trimming cut 0 bases from V and 3 bases from J; bases unmatched to any gene: 10. Per the germline V gene, CDR1 is SGDLS and CDR2 is YYNGEE. CDR3 bases: TGTGCCAGCAGCGTAGGAAGGGTAGGACTAGCGGAGACAGATACGCAGTATTTT. It codes for CASSVGRVGLAETDTQYF.

The rearrangement joins TRBV4-1 to TRBJ2-7, with D perhaps matching TRBD1 (5 bases). V lost 0 bases and J 2 bases, leaving 11 bases between the germline ends. The CDR3 runs to 15 residues. CDR1 and CDR2 from the germline V gene are MGHRA and YSYEKL. CDR3 protein: CASSQDQGAPYEQYF. The CDR3 nucleotides read TGCGCCAGCAGCCAAGACCAGGGCGCTCCCTACGAGCAGTACTTC.

The V call is TRBV5-6, the J call TRBJ2-5; a possible D gene is TRBD2 (6 bases). The CDR3 length is 14 residues. CDR1 and CDR2 from the germline V gene are SGHDT and YYEEEE. Trimming removed 4 bases from V and 3 bases from J, with 13 bases in between. The CDR3 region is CASSLFGGEETQYF. CDR3 DNA: TGTGCCAGCAGCCTCTTTGGAGGGGAAGAGACCCAGTACTTC.

V is TRBV15 and J is TRBJ1-4, with D perhaps TRBD1 (5 bases). CDR3 length equals 14 residues. Trimming took 3 bases from V and 8 from J, leaving 13 bases between them. Germline V gene data show CDR1 as LNHNV and CDR2 as YYDKDF (reference sequence). CDR3 residues: CATSSLGTDEKLFF. CDR3 nucleotides: TGTGCCACCAGCAGTCTGGGGACGGACGAAAAACTGTTTTTT.

This sequence joins TRBV14 and TRBJ2-7; D uncertain. V was pared by 4 bases and J by 0 bases, with 4 bases between. There are 12 residues in the CDR3. CDR1 and CDR2 (germline): SGHDN, FVKESK. The CDR3 DNA reads as TGTGCCAGCAGCCTGGGCTCCTACGAGCAGTACTTC. Residues: CASSLGSYEQYF.